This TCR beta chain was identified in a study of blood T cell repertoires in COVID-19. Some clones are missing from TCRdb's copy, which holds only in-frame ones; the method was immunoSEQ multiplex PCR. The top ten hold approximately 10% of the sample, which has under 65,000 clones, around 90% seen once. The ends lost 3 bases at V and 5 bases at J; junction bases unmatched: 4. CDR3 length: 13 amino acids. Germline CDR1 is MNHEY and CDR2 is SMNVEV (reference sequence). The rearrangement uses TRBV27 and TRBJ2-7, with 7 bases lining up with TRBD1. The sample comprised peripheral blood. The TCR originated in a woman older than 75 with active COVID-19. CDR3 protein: CASSLTGRHEQYF. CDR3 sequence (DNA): TGTGCCAGCAGTTTGACAGGGCGGCACGAGCAGTACTTC.